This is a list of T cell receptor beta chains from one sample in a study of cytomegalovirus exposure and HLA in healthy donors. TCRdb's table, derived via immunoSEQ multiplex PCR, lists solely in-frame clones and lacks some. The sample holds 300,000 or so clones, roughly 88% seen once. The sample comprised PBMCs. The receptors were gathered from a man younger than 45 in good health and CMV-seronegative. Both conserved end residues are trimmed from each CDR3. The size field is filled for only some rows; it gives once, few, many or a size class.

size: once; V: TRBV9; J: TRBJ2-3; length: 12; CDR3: ASSTRNQGDTQY
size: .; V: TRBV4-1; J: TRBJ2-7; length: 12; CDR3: ASSLRDTAYEQY
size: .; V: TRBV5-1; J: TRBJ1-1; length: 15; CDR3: ASSLAEVAGRNTEAF
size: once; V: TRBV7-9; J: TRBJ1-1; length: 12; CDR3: ASSLGQGYTEAF
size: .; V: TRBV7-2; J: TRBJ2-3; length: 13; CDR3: ASRTGSDGGDTQY
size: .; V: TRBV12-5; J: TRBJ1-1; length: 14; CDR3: ASGLVFGGAGTEAF
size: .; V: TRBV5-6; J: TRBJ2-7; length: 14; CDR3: ASSLEGSGSSYEQY
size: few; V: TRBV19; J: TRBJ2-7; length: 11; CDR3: ASSTGSSYEQY
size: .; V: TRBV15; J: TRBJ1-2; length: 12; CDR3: ATSRVGTHYGYT
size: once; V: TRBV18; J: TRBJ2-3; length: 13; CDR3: ASSPGTGNTDTQY
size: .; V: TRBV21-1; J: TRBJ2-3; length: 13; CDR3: ASRQGPRGTDTQY
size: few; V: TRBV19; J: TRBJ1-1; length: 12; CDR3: ASSIDLSVAEAF
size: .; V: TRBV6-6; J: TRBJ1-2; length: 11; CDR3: ASSTTGNYGYT
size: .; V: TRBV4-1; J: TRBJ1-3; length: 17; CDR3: ASSQEGQGRLPSGNTIY
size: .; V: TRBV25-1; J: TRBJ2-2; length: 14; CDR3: TSKTSGGPNTGELF
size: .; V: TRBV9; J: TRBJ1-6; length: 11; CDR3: ASSGTVNSPLH
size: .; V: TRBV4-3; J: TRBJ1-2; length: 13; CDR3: ASSPTVDREWGYT
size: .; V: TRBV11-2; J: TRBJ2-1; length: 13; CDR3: ASSLEGLASNEQF
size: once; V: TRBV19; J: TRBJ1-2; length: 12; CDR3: ASSMDSIVYGYT
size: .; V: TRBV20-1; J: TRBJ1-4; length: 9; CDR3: SARRGEKLF
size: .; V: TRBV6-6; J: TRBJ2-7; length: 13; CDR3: ASSSGTGPSYEQY
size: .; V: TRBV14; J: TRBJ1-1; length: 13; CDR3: ASSQNRALSTEAF
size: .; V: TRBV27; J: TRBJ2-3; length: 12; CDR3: ASRPLAGVDTQY
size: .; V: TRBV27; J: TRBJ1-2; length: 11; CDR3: ASSPTALYGYT
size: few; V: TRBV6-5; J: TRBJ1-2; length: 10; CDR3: ASRGVRYGYT
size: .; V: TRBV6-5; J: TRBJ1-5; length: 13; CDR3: ASRRDRGLHQPQH
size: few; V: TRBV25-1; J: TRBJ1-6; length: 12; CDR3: ASRAVLPASPLH
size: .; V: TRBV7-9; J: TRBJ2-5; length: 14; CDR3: ASSLALAGTQETQY
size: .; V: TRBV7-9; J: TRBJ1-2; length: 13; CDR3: ASSSGTGGLEGYT
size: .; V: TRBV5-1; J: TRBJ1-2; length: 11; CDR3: ASSLAGTIGYT
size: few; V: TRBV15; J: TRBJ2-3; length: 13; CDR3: ATSRSSGGADTQY
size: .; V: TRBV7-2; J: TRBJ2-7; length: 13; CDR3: ASSFKTSRPYEQY
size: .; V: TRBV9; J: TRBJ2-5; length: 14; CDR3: ASSVGWASYQETQY
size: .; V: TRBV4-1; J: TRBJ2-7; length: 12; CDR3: ASSRWTGPYEQY
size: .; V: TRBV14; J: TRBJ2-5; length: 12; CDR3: ASSQVRGRETQY
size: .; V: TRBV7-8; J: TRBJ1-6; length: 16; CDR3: ASSPRRDRSSYNSPLH
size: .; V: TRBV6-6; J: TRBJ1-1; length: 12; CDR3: ASRATLLNTEAF
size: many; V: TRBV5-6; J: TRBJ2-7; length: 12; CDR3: ASRGTGSSYEQY
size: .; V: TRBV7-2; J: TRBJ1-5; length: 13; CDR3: ASSLDRGGYQPQH
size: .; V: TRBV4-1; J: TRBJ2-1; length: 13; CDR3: ASSQTGDSYNEQF
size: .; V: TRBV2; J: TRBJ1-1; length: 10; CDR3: ASKSDEAEAF
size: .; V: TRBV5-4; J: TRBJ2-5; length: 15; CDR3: ASSRQPAGATQETQY